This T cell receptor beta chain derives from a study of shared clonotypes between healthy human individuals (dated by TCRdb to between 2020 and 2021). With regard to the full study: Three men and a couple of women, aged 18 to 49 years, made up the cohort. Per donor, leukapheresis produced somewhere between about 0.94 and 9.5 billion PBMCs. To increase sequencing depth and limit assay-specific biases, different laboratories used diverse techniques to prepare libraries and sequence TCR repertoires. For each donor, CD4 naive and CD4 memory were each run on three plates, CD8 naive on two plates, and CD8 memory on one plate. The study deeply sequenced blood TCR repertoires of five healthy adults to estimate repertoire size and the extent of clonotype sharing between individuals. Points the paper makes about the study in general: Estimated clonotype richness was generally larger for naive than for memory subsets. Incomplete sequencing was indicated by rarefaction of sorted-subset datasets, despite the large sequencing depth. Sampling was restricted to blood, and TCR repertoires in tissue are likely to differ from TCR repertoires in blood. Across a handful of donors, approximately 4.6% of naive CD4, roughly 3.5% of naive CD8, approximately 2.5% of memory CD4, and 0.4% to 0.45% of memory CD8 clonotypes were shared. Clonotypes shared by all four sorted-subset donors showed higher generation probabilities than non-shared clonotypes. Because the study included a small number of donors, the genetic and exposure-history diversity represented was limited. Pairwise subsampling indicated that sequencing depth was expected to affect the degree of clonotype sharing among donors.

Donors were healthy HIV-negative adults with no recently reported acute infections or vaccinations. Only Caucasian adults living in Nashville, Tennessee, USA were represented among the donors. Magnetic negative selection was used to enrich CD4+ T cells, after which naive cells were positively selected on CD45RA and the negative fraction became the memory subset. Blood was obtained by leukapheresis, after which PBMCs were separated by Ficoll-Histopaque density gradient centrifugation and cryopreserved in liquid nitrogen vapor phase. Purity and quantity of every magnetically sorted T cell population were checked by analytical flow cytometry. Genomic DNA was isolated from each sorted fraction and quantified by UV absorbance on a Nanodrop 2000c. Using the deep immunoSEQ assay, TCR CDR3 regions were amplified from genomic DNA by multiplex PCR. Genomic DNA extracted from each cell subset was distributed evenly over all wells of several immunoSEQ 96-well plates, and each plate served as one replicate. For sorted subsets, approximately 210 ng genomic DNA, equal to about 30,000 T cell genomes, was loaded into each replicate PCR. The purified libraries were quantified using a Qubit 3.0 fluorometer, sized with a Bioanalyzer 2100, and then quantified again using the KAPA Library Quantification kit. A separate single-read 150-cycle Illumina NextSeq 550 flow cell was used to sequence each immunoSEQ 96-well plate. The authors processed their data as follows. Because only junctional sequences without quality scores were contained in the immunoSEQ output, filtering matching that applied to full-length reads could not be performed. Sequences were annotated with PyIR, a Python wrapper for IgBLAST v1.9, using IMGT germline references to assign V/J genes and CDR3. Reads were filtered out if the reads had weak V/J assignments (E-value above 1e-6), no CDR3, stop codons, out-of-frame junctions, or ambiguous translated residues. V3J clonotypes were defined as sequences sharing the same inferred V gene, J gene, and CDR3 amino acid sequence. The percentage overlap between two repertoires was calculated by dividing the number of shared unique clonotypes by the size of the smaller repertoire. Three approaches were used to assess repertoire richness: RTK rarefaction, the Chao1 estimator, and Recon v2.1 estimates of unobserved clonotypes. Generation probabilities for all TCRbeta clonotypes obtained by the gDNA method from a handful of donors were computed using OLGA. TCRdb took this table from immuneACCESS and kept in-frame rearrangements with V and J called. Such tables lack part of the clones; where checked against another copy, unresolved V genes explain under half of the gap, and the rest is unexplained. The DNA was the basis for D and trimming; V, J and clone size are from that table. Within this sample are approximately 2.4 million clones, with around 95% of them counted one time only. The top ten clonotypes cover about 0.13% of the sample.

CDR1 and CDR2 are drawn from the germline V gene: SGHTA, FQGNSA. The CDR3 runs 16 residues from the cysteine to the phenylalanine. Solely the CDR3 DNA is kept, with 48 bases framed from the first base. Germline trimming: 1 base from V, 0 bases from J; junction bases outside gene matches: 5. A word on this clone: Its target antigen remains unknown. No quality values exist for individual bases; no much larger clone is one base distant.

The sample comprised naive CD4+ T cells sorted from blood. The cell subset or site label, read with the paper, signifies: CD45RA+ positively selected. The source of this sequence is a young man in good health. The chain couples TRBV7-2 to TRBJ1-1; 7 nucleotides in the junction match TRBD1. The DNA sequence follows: TGTGCCAGCAGCTTAGATTCCGGGACAGTGAACACTGAAGCTTTCTTT. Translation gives CASSLDSGTVNTEAFF.